This T cell receptor (beta chain) was observed in a study of blood T cell repertoires in COVID-19. This clone was picked up a small number of times. Trimming took off 4 bases at V and 2 bases at J, with 12 bases between the two ends. This CDR3 spans 15 amino acids. In germline, CDR1 is MDHEN, CDR2 SYDVKM. TCRdb keeps only in-frame clones here, not all; method: immunoSEQ multiplex PCR. Of roughly 260,000 clones listed, more than 85% are singletons. The sample was peripheral blood. The rearrangement joins TRBV28 to TRBJ1-5; D may be TRBD1 (5 bases). This TCR derives from a person between 18 and 30 years old with COVID-19, enrolled during active disease. The CDR3 loop is CASSSGFRGNQPQHF. In DNA, the CDR3 is TGTGCCAGCAGTTCAGGGTTCAGGGGCAATCAGCCCCAGCATTTT.